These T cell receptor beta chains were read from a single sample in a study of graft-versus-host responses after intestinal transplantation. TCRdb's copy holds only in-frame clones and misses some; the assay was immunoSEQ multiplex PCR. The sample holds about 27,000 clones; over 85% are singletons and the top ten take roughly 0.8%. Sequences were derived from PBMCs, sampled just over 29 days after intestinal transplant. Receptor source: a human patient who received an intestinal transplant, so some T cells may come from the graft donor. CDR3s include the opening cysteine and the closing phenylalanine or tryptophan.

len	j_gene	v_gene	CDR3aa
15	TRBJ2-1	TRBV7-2	CASSFWQGNINEQFF
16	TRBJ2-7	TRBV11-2	CASSKTTGGAAKEQYF
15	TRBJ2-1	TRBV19	CASSIPSGPYNEQFF
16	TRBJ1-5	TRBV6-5	CASSWSGTGENQPQHF
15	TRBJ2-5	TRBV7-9	CASSSIGQGGETQYF
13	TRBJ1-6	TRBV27	CASRDRYNSPLHF
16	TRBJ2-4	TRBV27	CASSLSPEDVKNIQYF
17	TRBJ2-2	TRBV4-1	CASSQESKSVITGELFF
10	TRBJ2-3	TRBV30	CAWSRDTQYF
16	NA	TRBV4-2	CASSQVSGERGYEQYF
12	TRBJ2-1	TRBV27	CASSIQGREQFF
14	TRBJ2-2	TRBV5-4	CASSTGPNTGELFF
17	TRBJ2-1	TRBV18	CASSIPGLANSYNEQFF
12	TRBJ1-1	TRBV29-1	CSVETGGLEAFF
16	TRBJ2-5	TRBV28	CASSLGSARNQETQYF
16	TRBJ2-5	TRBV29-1	CSVEGGLARVQETQYF
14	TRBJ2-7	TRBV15	CATSAKRVNYEQYF
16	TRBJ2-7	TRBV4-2	CASSQEGTGTSYEQYF
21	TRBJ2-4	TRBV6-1	CASSETVSGGANRWAKNIQYF
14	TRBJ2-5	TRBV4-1	CASSRRTLGETQYF
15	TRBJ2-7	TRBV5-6	CASSSPRTGVDEQYF
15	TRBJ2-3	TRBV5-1	CASSVGLPSRDTQYF
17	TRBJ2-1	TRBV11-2	CASSLDLAGGSYNEQFF
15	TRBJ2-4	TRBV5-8	CASSWIGEAKNIQYF
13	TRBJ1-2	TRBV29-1	CSVESGGEGGYTF
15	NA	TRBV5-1	CASSLAAGVGYEQYF
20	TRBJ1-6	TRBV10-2	CASSESATGSDRSYNSPLHF
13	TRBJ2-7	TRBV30	CAWSRDRGGEQYF
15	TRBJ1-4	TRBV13	CASSQGGKGNEKLFF
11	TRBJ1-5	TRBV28	CASSDAQPQHF
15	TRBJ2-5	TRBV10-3	CAISRREGVRETQYF
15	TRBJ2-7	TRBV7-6	CASSEGLQAPYEQYF
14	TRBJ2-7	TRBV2	CASTSMIGGHEQYF
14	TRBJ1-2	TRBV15	CATSREADYYGYTF
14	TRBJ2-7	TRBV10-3	CAISDVGGQDEQYF
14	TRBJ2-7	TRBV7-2	CASSLRDKIYEQYF
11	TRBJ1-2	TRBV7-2	CASSLRFGYTF
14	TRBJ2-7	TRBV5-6	CASSSTYRVGEQYF
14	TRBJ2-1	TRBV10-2	CASGDSPLHNEQFF
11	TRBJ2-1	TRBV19	CASSIDHRQFF
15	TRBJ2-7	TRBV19	CASSIGEAGLDEQYF
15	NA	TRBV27	CASSLRNSGTAEQYF
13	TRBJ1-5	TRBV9	CASSPRVGQPQHF
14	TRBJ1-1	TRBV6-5	CASSYRSKATEAFF
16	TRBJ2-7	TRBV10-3	CAISEPTSGSSYEQYF
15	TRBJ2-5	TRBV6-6	CASSYRGLAGETQYF
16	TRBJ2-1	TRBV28	CASTPRAVTPYNEQFF
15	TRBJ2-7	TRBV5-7	CASSLSSGGSYEQYF
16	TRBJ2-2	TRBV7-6	CASSPTVPPSTGELFF
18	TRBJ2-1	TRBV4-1	CASSRPSREGRPYNEQFF
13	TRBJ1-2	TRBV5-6	CASSLVGDYGYTF
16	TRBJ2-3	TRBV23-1	CASSPVWGPSTDTQYF
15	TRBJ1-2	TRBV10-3	CAISPSGQGSEGYTF
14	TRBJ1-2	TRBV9	CASSVGQGDYGYTF
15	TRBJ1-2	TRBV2	CASRKPTGPNYGYTF